Detailed here is one TCR beta chain. The antigen remains unidentified. These data originate in a study of T cell responses to AZD1222 COVID-19 vaccine. Study results and limitations: Donor demographics were predominantly white British with a female majority; clonal diversity may be underestimated.

Sequencing was performed with immunoSEQ multiplex PCR; in TCRdb, only in-frame clones are kept and a portion is missing. The sample holds some 110,000 clones, about 89% seen once. The CDR3 covers 14 residues. Germline V gene lookup returns CDR1 SGHTA and CDR2 FQGNSA. Trimming pared 1 base from V and 3 bases from J, leaving 10 bases between. The material sequenced was peripheral blood, taken 28 days after the second dose of the MenACWY control vaccine. The TCR comes from an adult who received the MenACWY meningococcal vaccine as a control. J is TRBJ2-7 and V is TRBV7-2, with D perhaps assigned TRBD1 or TRBD2 (5 bases each). The CDR3 DNA follows: TGTGCCAGCAGCTTAGGGGACCTATACTACGAGCAGTACTTC. This codes for CASSLGDLYYEQYF.